The sequence of this TCR beta chain was determined in a study of tumor-infiltrating lymphocytes in localized non-small cell lung cancer. Using immunoSEQ multiplex PCR, the repertoire was profiled, and TCRdb retains in-frame clones only, with some absent. The table lists 15,000 to 20,000 clones, about 65% of them singletons, with 9% to 9.5% in the top ten. Input material: lung tumor tissue. This clonotype was obtained from a human donor with non-small cell lung cancer.

CDR3 protein: CASSEPGSYGYTF. The CDR3 region has the DNA TGTGCCAGCAGTGAACCCGGTAGTTATGGCTACACCTTC. The gene calls are TRBV2 and TRBJ1-2, with D hard to call. Trimming stripped 2 bases from V and 5 bases from J, with 9 bases between. CDR1 is SNHLY, CDR2 FYNNEI, per germline. The CDR3 runs to 13 residues.